The present T cell receptor (beta chain) was sequenced within a study of cytomegalovirus exposure and HLA in healthy donors. The PCR contained 60 Vbeta and 13 Jbeta primers. TCRdb keeps only in-frame clones here, not all; method: immunoSEQ multiplex PCR. In the table there are 150,000 to 200,000 clones, about three quarters of which are singletons. General study results and limits: Across donors, sequencing depth was assumed by presence/absence analyses to be roughly uniform. TCR beta sequences reportedly predicted most subjects' HLA-A and HLA-B alleles accurately.

This CDR3 is built from 16 residues. With 5 bases clipped from V and 0 bases from J, the junction kept 7 bases outside the gene matches. The germline gives CDR1 SGHNT, CDR2 YENEEA. Turning to this clone: Antigen specificity is unknown.

Input material: PBMCs. The chain couples TRBV11-3 to TRBJ2-5; 9 nucleotides align to TRBD1. This clonotype was obtained from a woman aged 40-49 years in good health and CMV-seronegative. CDR3 amino acids: CASSPGGQGNQETQYF. In nucleotides, the CDR3 is TGTGCCAGCAGCCCCGGGGGACAGGGAAACCAAGAGACCCAGTACTTC.